One and the same sample provided the 17 T cell receptor beta chains below, sequenced in a study of response to subunit inactivated influenza vaccine. TCRdb reanalysed the RT-PCR reads using MiXCR and keeps one entry per CDR3 protein. This sample has about 520,000 distinct CDR3 sequences, with approximately 7.2% found just once. Sequenced material: PBMCs from blood, taken around 2 years after vaccination. The receptors here all came from a man in his fifties or sixties who received an inactivated influenza vaccine.

This clonotype was seen a few times. This chain connects TRBV3-1 to TRBJ2-1, with 7 positions matching TRBD2. The CDR3 spans 14 residues. V dropped 6 bases and J dropped 3; count of bases not matched to a gene: 5. Germline lookup yields CDR1 LGHDT and CDR2 YNNKEL (reference sequence). Here the CDR3 reads CASRASGDYNEQFF. Here the CDR3 DNA reads TGTGCCAGCAGGGCTAGCGGAGACTACAATGAGCAGTTCTTC.

This clonotype has a count of ten or more. The chain has TRBV19 and TRBJ1-1; 7 bases line up with TRBD1. This CDR3 is 14 amino acids long. Germline V lookup: CDR1 LNHDA, CDR2 SQIVND (reference sequence). Trimming at V came to 10 bases and at J to 1 base, leaving 9 bases not matched to a gene. CDR3 nucleotides: TGTGCCACAAGACAGGGTTTATGGAACACTGAAGCTTTCTTT. This sequence encodes CATRQGLWNTEAFF.

This clonotype was counted only a few times. V is TRBV10-3 and J is TRBJ2-3; 9 bases are shared with TRBD2. Germline-derived CDR1 and CDR2 are ENHRY and SYGVKD. J was trimmed by 6 bases and V by 4 bases; bases with no gene match: 5. This CDR3 spans 14 amino acids. The CDR3 sequence is CAISGDSGSDTQYF. The CDR3 nucleotides read TGTGCCATCAGTGGCGATAGCGGGAGTGATACGCAGTATTTT.

The CDR3 reads CASSLSGYTDTQYF. The DNA for the CDR3 is TGTGCCAGCAGCCTGAGCGGATACACAGATACGCAGTATTTT. V usage is TRBV7-6 and J usage is TRBJ2-3, with D possibly TRBD2 on 5 matching bases. V was pared by 5 bases and J by 2 bases, with 11 bases between. Germline CDR1 is SGHVS and CDR2 is FNYEAQ. This CDR3 is built from 14 residues. Variable domain in full (rest from reference TRBV7-6 and TRBJ2-3): GAGVSQSPRYKVTKRGQDVALRCDPISGHVSLYWYRQALGQGPEFLTYFNYEAQQDKSGLPNDRFSAERPEGSISTLTIQRTEQRDSAMYRCASSLSGYTDTQYFGPGTRLTVL.

This clonotype was observed many times. The CDR3 DNA reads as TGTGCCAGCAGCCCTCAATGGTACTATGGCTACACCTTC. Translating it yields CASSPQWYYGYTF. This chain joins TRBV21-1 and TRBJ1-2. TRBV21-1 is designated a pseudogene. This CDR3 region has 13 residues.

This clonotype has a handful of counts. The V call is TRBV7-2, the J call TRBJ2-1, with 10 bases lining up with TRBD2. Germline-derived CDR1 and CDR2 are SGHTA and FQGNSA. Trimming removed 5 bases from V and 1 base from J; junction bases left unmatched: 5. The CDR3 has 16 residues. The CDR3 nucleotides are TGTGCCAGCAGCGTCCGAGCGGGAGGGTCCTACAATGAGCAGTTCTTC. Translated: CASSVRAGGSYNEQFF.

This clonotype has ten or more counts. The chain employs TRBV6-2 or TRBV6-3 and TRBJ2-5; TRBD1 matches at 10 bases. CDR1 is MNHEY and CDR2 is SVGEGT in the germline V gene. The length of the CDR3 is 14 residues. Losses at the gene ends were 7 bases for V and 6 bases for J; bases not matched to a gene: 8. The CDR3 nucleotides read TGTGCCAGCATGCGGACAGGGGGTAAGAAGACCCAGTACTTC. Protein product: CASMRTGGKKTQYF.

This clonotype has only a few counts. The chain has TRBV7-8 and TRBJ2-5, with D maybe TRBD1 (5 bases). The CDR3 spans 15 residues. The V gene lost 1 base and the J gene lost 4 bases, with 13 bases spanning the gap. Per germline, CDR1 SGHVS and CDR2 FQNEAQ. As DNA, the CDR3 is TGTGCCAGCAGCTTAGGACAGACCTCCCTAGAGACCCAGTACTTC. Amino acids: CASSLGQTSLETQYF.

The table lists this clonotype with a few counts. This chain uses TRBV28 with TRBJ2-1; no firm D call. Germline V CDR1 and CDR2: MDHEN, SYDVKM. The V gene lost 3 bases and the J gene lost 6 bases, with 12 bases spanning the gap. The CDR3 extends over 14 amino acids. The CDR3 DNA follows: TGTGCCAGCAGTTTTCAGTCAAGAGTCAATGAGCAGTTCTTC. It translates to CASSFQSRVNEQFF.

This clonotype was seen ten or more times. The chain carries TRBV20-1 and TRBJ2-7; D tentatively fits TRBD1 or TRBD2 (5 bases each). The V and J ends lost 0 bases and 2 bases respectively, with 14 bases between them. CDR3 length equals 15 residues. The germline V gene encodes CDR1 DFQATT and CDR2 SNEGSKA (reference sequence). DNA of the CDR3: TGCAGTGCTAGAGATACGGTTCGAGGGGCCTACGAGCAGTACTTC. Amino acid sequence: CSARDTVRGAYEQYF.

This clonotype was picked up a small number of times. The V call is TRBV12-3 or TRBV12-4, the J call TRBJ1-3; weak D call: TRBD1 (5 bases). V dropped 8 bases and J dropped 2 bases, with 16 bases sitting between them. The CDR3 covers 15 residues. The CDR3 bases are TGTGCCAGCTCCAGGAGCGGAGGGGCTGGAAACACCATATATTTT. It is translated as CASSRSGGAGNTIYF.

This clonotype has a handful of counts. This chain uses TRBV4-2 with TRBJ1-4, with a weak D call TRBD1 (5 bases). CDR1 and CDR2 (germline): LGHNA, YNFKEQ. V lost 4 bases, J lost 3 bases, and 15 bases lay in between. The CDR3 is made up of 16 amino acids. In DNA form, the CDR3 reads TGTGCCAGCAGCCCGGCTGCGGGGCAGGCTAATGAAAAACTGTTTTTT. Amino acid sequence: CASSPAAGQANEKLFF.

This clonotype was counted a few times. V gene TRBV20-1 combines with J gene TRBJ2-4; a weak D match, TRBD1 (6 bases). This CDR3 spans 15 amino acids. Trimming cost V 7 bases and J 2 bases, with 18 bases left between them. Per germline, CDR1 DFQATT and CDR2 SNEGSKA (reference sequence). CDR3 coding DNA: TGCAGTGTCCCCACAGGGATGGGATCCAAAAACATTCAGTACTTC. This encodes CSVPTGMGSKNIQYF.

In this sample, this clonotype turned up a few times. V gene TRBV29-1 combines with J gene TRBJ2-7; 8 nucleotides match TRBD1. Germline assignment: CDR1 SQVTM and CDR2 ANQGSEA. V shed 8 bases and J 5 bases; nucleotides not matched to a gene: 8. There are 12 residues in the CDR3. CDR3 region: CSFKDRAHEQYF. CDR3 coding DNA: TGCAGCTTTAAGGACAGGGCCCACGAGCAGTACTTC.

The table lists this clonotype with a few counts. The V call is TRBV5-5, the J call TRBJ2-7, with D tentatively TRBD1 (5 bases). The V end was cut by 1 base, the J end by 1 base, with 12 bases between. CDR3 size: 15 residues. The V gene's germline CDR1 is SGHKS and CDR2 YYEKEE (reference sequence). CDR3 DNA sequence: TGTGCCAGCAGCTTGTCGGCCGGACATTCCTACGAGCAGTACTTC. It yields the protein CASSLSAGHSYEQYF.

This clonotype was observed a handful of times. The V gene is TRBV5-1, the J gene TRBJ2-1; D may be TRBD1 (5 bases). The CDR3 is 16 residues long. The germline CDR1 and CDR2 sequences are SGHRS and YFSETQ. The V end lost 1 base, the J end lost 6 bases, and 17 bases lay between the germline ends. The DNA of the CDR3 is TGCGCCAGCAGCTTGTCAGGTAGCCCAGGGTCCAATGAGCAGTTCTTC. It encodes CASSLSGSPGSNEQFF.

This clonotype has a count of ten or more. The chain couples TRBV5-1 to TRBJ2-7; TRBD2 matches at 7 bases. V lost 5 bases and J lost 5; bases outside the gene matches: 10. The CDR3 is 14 amino acids. Germline lookup yields CDR1 SGHRS and CDR2 YFSETQ. CDR3 residues: CASSRTRSGDEQYF. DNA for the CDR3: TGCGCCAGCAGTCGGACTAGATCGGGGGACGAGCAGTACTTC.